What follows describes a single T cell receptor (beta chain). Its antigen is undetermined. This sample was included in a study of T-cell memory formation after mild COVID-19. On the study more broadly: TCR clusters showed largely donor specificity.

The CDR3 has 14 residues. Trimming cost V 4 bases and J 4 bases; bases outside gene matches: 4. Germline V lookup: CDR1 SGHRS, CDR2 YFSETQ. Amplification by 5'RACE using constant-segment primers produced TCR alpha and TCR beta cDNA libraries that carried sample barcodes and UMIs. From the 5' RACE reads, TCRdb called clonotypes with MiXCR, one entry per CDR3 protein. This sample has 470,000 or so distinct CDR3 sequences, with about 20% found just once. Overall study results and limits: Pre-infection memory held some responding clones, suggesting pre-existing cross-reactive T cells responded. CD4+ bias marked clones expanding day 15 to 37, unlike balanced contracting clones.

The sequenced sample was PBMCs or a T cell subset sorted from them (not recorded which). The chain recombines TRBV5-1 with TRBJ2-3, with 9 nucleotides matching TRBD2. The sequence came from an adult woman who had mild COVID-19 (a few samples of this study predate the infection). Cell type and time point are not known. The CDR3 DNA is TGCGCCAGCAGCGTGCCTAGCGGGGCAGATACGCAGTATTTT. Translating gives CASSVPSGADTQYF.